The text below deals with one T cell receptor (beta chain). These data come from a study of PD-L1 blockade in urothelial cancer. Repertoires were generated with immunoSEQ multiplex PCR, while TCRdb's copy carries only in-frame clones and drops some. The sample has tens of thousands of clones; 81% are singletons. Germline CDR1 and CDR2: SGHRS and YFSETQ. After removal of 0 bases from V and 2 bases from J, the junction contained 6 bases not matched to a gene. The CDR3 has 16 residues. Time point reported: pretreatment peripheral blood. This receptor was obtained from a man in his sixties or seventies with urothelial cancer. The chain employs TRBV5-1 and TRBJ2-5, with TRBD2 matching over 8 bases. This specimen consisted of PBMCs, obtained around atezolizumab (anti-PD-L1) treatment. CDR3 nucleotide sequence: TGCGCCAGCAGCTTGGCCGGCGGGAGGTCTCAAGAGACCCAGTACTTC. Its translation: CASSLAGGRSQETQYF.